This T cell receptor beta chain stems from a study of T cell repertoires in ileal Crohn's disease (dated by TCRdb to the late 2010s). The study in broad terms: The median duration of disease was approximately 7.9 years, and at the time of surgery roughly a third of patients were active smokers. All patients had surgery for a complication: stricturing disease in approximately 61% and penetrating disease in approximately 39%. About half of the patients received postoperative therapy: 11 received thiopurines and 15 to 20 received anti-TNF agents. M0 samples consisted of biopsies taken from the inflamed part of the ileum in the surgical resection specimen. Roughly 540 nanograms of biopsy DNA per sample were submitted for commercial TCRB immunosequencing. The TCR repertoire was analysed in around 50 patients with Crohn's disease drawn from a prospective multicentre cohort. Running in parallel with the study was a multicentre cohort set up to find predictors of early endoscopic recurrence following ileocolonic resection. A Rutgeerts score above i0 was used to define endoscopic postoperative recurrence. A total of about 170 mucosal samples from some 60 patients were sequenced, collected from several sites on the surgical specimen and at postoperative endoscopy.

Library construction relied on the immunoSEQ multiplex PCR assay. Adaptive Biotechnology amplified the CDR3 regions from genomic DNA with a two-step multiplex PCR designed to control amplification bias. In the first PCR, primers covered every V and J gene segment, and in the second PCR, barcodes and Illumina adapters were added. An Illumina instrument was used to sequence the CDR3 libraries. Per the original workflow: Analysis combined the vendor-provided pipelines with custom analysis of raw data in R/Bioconductor under R version 3.3.0. Clonality, which ranges from 0 to 1, was calculated as the inverse of the normalised Shannon entropy across all productive clones. High-frequency clones were defined as the repertoire share of the top 100 clones, retaining only clones passing a 95% confidence test. The Simpson index measured repertoire diversity, and the Morisita-Horn index measured overlap between samples. TCRdb's version of the immuneACCESS table is confined to in-frame rearrangements and falls short of the full clone set. An unresolved V gene accounts for under half of the shortfall where checked; the remainder is of unknown origin. The V and J calls and the clone size are those of that table, but D and trimming were determined from the DNA. A total of approximately 14,000 clones appear in this sample, less than 80% of them only once. Together, the top ten hold approximately 15% of the sample.

General conclusions and limits of the study: Only a subgroup of patients, of unstated size, had mucosal CD4 and CD8 T cells sorted and sequenced. Higher high-frequency clone percentages at surgery were associated with endoscopic recurrence; all patients with clonality above 26.8% (18/57) had recurrence. Compared with CD4 T cells, sorted CD8 T cells held more high-frequency clones, which suggests that the mucosal expansions were mostly CD8. Compared with non-smokers, patients who were active smokers at surgery showed a significantly higher proportion of clonal expansions (about 27% vs 20%, p=0.02).

At the junction V is shortened by 5 bases and J by 5 bases, with 17 bases in between. CDR1 is given as SGHDT and CDR2 as YYEEEE, both from the germline V gene. The CDR3 has 15 amino acids, counting the end cysteine and phenylalanine. The only DNA kept is the CDR3, 45 bases in frame from the first base. Note on this clone: No cognate antigen has been identified for it. No much larger clone exists at a distance of one base, and base qualities are not known.

Sample time point, as interpreted from the label and publication: inflamed ileum from the surgical specimen. Adults with ileal or ileocolonic Crohn's disease for whom ileocolonic resection was indicated were considered eligible. Whole ileal mucosal biopsies were kept frozen at -80 degrees C prior to DNA extraction. Genomic DNA was extracted from frozen whole biopsies using a TRizol-based method and was quantified with a NanoDrop 2000 spectrophotometer. This sequence uses TRBV5-6 and TRBJ1-5; the D gene is possibly TRBD1, with 6 bases matching. The sequenced material came from ileal tissue. The source is an adult with Crohn's disease. CDR3 protein: CASSAGTRTYQPQHF. The nucleotides read TGTGCCAGCAGTGCCGGGACAAGGACATATCAGCCCCAGCATTTT.